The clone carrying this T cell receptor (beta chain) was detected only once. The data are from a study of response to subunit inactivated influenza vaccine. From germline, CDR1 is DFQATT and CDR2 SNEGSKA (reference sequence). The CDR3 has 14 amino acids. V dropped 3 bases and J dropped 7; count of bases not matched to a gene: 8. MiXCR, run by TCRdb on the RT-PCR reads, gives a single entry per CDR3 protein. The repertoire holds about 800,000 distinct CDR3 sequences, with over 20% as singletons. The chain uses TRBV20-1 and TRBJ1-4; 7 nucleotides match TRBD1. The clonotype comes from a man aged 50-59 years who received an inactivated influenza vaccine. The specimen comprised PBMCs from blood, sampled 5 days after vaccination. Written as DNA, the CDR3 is TGCAGTGCTAGTTTGTCAGGGGGTTTTGAAAAACTGTTTTTT. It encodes CSASLSGGFEKLFF.